This T cell receptor beta chain was sequenced in a study of shared clonotypes between healthy human individuals. In the study overall: CD4 naive and memory got three plates each, CD8 naive two, CD8 memory one.

Regarding this clone: The antigen is not known.

Study-wide findings and caveats: Generation probability values for non-shared clonotypes were lower than those for clonotypes shared by all four donors.

Genomic DNA of each subset was evenly split across several immunoSEQ plates. Data came from immunoSEQ multiplex PCR; TCRdb stores just in-frame clones and leaves some out. The table has 2 million to 2.5 million clones, 85% to 95% seen once. The sequence was collected from a man younger than 30 in good health. Some clones in this sample may be carry-over from other donors' samples. The sequencing sample was made of naive CD4+ T cells from PBMCs. The subset is: CD45RA+ positively selected.

CDR3 in amino acids: CASSQAGAGNEKLFF. Written as DNA, the CDR3 is TGTGCCAGCAGTCAAGCAGGGGCCGGTAATGAAAAACTGTTTTTT. This chain uses TRBV6-6 with TRBJ1-4; possibly TRBD1 for D (6 bases). The V gene's germline CDR1 is MNHNY and CDR2 SVGAGI (reference sequence). Trimming left V 5 bases short and J 4 bases short, with 14 bases between. The CDR3 length is 15 residues.